This T cell receptor (beta chain) was retrieved from a study of cytomegalovirus exposure and HLA in healthy donors. Study-wide findings and caveats: A later analysis reportedly found that, within productive TCRs, an Asian-associated ancestry cluster had fewer N-insertions than the mean observed across the roughly 700 donors. A further, later analysis showed that HLA-associated TCR beta chains (compared with equally common others) were more clonally expanded. A cluster of highly shared sequence variants was likely a sequencing artifact. Reports state that TCR beta sequences accurately predicted most subjects' HLA-A and HLA-B alleles.

Details on this clone: The antigen is unknown.

Germline values: CDR1 MNHEY, CDR2 SVGAGI. Trimming took off 4 bases at V and 0 bases at J, with 16 bases between the two ends. The CDR3 sequence is 16 residues long. The PCR was carried out with 60 Vbeta primers and 13 Jbeta primers. Method: immunoSEQ multiplex PCR; TCRdb's copy keeps in-frame clones and lacks some. The sample yields some 130,000 clones, around 74% seen once. This sequence originates from a male donor in good health and CMV-seronegative. Sequencing was performed on PBMCs. V gene TRBV6-5 combines with J gene TRBJ2-7; D is unresolved. The CDR3 sequence: CASSSTRFPSSYEQYF. CDR3 nucleotide sequence: TGTGCCAGCAGTTCGACTCGGTTCCCGAGCTCCTACGAGCAGTACTTC.